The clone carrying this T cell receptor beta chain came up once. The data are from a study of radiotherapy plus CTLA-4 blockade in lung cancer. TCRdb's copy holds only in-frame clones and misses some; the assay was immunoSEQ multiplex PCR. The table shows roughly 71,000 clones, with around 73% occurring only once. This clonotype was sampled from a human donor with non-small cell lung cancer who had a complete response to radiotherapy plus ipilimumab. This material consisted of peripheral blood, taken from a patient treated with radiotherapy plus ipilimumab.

The CDR3 here is CASSIGQGLYEKLFF. The DNA for the CDR3 is TGTGCCAGTAGTATTGGACAGGGTCTTTATGAAAAACTGTTTTTT. J is TRBJ1-4 and V is TRBV19, with 8 bases aligning to TRBD1. The CDR3 is made up of 15 amino acids. Looked up from germline, CDR1 is LNHDA and CDR2 is SQIVND (reference sequence). J was trimmed by 6 bases and V by 3 bases; bases with no gene match: 6.